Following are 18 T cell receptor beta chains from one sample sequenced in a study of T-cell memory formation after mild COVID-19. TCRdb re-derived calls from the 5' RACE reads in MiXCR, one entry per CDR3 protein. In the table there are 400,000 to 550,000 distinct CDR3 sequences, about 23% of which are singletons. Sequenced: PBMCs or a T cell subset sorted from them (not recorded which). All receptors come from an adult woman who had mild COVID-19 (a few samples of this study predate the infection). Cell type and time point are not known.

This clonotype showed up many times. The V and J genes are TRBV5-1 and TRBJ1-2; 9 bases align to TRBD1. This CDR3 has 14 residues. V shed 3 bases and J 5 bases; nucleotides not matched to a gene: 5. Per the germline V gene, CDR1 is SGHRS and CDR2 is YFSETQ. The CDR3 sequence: CASSSEGTGYGYTF. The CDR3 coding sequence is TGCGCCAGCAGCTCGGAGGGGACAGGGTATGGCTACACCTTC.

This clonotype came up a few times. The CDR3 spells CASSLEATKQFF. The CDR3 coding sequence is TGCGCCAGCAGCCTGGAGGCTACTAAGCAGTTCTTC. The gene calls are TRBV5-1 and TRBJ2-1, with D possibly TRBD2 on 5 matching bases. The CDR3 contains 12 residues. Germline V gives CDR1 SGHRS, CDR2 YFSETQ. Trimming shortened V by 4 bases and J by 11 bases, and 13 bases separated the two germline ends.

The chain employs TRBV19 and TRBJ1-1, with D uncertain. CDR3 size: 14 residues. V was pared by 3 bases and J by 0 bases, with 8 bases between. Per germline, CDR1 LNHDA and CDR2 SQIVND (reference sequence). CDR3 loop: CASSIRKVNTEAFF. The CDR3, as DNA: TGTGCCAGTAGTATTCGAAAGGTGAACACTGAAGCTTTCTTT.

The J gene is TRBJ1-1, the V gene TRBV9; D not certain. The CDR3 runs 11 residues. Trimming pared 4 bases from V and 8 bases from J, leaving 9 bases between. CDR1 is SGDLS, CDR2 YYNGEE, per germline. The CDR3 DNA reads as TGTGCCAGCAGCCCATGGTTGGAAGCTTTCTTT. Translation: CASSPWLEAFF. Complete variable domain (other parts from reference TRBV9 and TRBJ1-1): DSGVTQTPKHLITATGQRVTLRCSPRSGDLSVYWYQQSLDQGLQFLIQYYNGEERAKGNILERFSAQQFPDLHSELNLSSLELGDSALYFCASSPWLEAFFGQGTRLTVV.

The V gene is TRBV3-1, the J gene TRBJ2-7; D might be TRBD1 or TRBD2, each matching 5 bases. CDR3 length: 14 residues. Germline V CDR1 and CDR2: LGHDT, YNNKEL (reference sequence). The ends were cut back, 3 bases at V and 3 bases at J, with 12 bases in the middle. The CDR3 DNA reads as TGTGCCAGCAGCCAGGGGGAGCGGCTCTACGAGCAGTACTTC. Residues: CASSQGERLYEQYF.

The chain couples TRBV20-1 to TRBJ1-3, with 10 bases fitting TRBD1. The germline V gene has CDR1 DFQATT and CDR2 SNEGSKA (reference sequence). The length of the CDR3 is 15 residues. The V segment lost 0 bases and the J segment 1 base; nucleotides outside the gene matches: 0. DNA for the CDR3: TGCAGTGCTAGAGAGGACAGGGGGTCTGGAAACACCATATATTTT. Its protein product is CSAREDRGSGNTIYF.

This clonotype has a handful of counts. CDR3 sequence reads: CASSLGRPEGKLFF. The CDR3 DNA is TGTGCCAGCAGTTTAGGACGACCGGAAGGAAAACTGTTTTTT. The chain joins TRBV12-3 or TRBV12-4 to TRBJ1-4, with D uncertain. This CDR3 contains 14 residues. Trimming took 1 base from V and 10 from J, leaving 13 bases between them.

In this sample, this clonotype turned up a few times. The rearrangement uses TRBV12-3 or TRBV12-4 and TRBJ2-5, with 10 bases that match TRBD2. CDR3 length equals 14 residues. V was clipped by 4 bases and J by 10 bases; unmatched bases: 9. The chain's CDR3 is CASSSSGRPQDQYF. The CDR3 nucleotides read TGTGCCAGCAGTTCTAGCGGGAGACCGCAGGACCAGTACTTC.

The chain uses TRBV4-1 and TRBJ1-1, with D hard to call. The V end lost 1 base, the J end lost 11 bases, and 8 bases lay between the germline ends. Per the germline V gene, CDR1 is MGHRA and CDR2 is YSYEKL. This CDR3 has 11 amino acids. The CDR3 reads CASSQGGAAFF. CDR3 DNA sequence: TGCGCCAGCAGCCAAGGGGGAGCGGCTTTCTTT.

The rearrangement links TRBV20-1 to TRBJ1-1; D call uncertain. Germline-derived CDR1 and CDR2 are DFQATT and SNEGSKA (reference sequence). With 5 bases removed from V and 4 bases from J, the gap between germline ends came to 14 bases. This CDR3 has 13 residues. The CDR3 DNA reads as TGCAGTGCTGACGATGGACGGCTCACTGAAGCTTTCTTT. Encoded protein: CSADDGRLTEAFF.

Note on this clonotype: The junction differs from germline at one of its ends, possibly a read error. CDR3 nucleotide sequence: TGTGCCAGCAGCTTGGTAGGCTTACCGATGAACACCGGGAAGCTGTTTTTT. Its protein product is CASSLVGLPMNTGKLFF. This sequence joins TRBV5-6 and TRBJ2-2, with D possibly being TRBD2 (5 bases). This CDR3 is built from 17 residues. Per the germline V gene, CDR1 is SGHDT and CDR2 is YYEEEE.

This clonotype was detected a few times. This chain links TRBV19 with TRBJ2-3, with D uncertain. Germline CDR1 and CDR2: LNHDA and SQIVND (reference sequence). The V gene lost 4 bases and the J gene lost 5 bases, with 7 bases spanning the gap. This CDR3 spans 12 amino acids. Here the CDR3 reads CASSTDGDTQYF. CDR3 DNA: TGTGCCAGTAGTACCGACGGAGATACGCAGTATTTT. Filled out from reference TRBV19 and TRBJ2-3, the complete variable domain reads DGGITQSPKYLFRKEGQNVTLSCEQNLNHDAMYWYRQDPGQGLRLIYYSQIVNDFQKGDIAEGYSVSREKKESFPLTVTSAQKNPTAFYLCASSTDGDTQYFGPGTRLTVL.

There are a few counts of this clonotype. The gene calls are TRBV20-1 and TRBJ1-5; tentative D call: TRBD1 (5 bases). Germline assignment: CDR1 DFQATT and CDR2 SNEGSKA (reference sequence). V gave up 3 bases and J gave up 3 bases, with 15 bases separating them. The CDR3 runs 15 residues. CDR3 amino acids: CSARARTGNNQPQHF. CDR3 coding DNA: TGCAGTGCTAGGGCCAGAACAGGCAACAATCAGCCCCAGCATTTT.

The CDR3 loop reads CASSLAGQIEQYF. CDR3 coding DNA: TGTGCCAGCAGCTTAGCAGGTCAGATAGAGCAGTACTTC. The genes are TRBV7-9 and TRBJ2-7; no clear D. Germline V gives CDR1 SEHNR, CDR2 FQNEAQ (reference sequence). The CDR3 runs 13 residues. Deletions cut 0 bases from V and 7 bases from J, with 10 bases between. Supplemented by reference TRBV7-9 and TRBJ2-7, the full variable domain reads DTGVSQNPRHKITKRGQNVTFRCDPISEHNRLYWYRQTLGQGPEFLTYFQNEAQLEKSRLLSDRFSAERPKGSFSTLEIQRTEQGDSAMYLCASSLAGQIEQYFGPGTRLTVT.

The CDR3 DNA reads as TGTGCCAGCAGTTTAAGTGGGGACTACGAGCAGTACTTC. Translation gives CASSLSGDYEQYF. The rearrangement joins TRBV27 to TRBJ2-7; the D is unclear. The CDR3 is 13 amino acids. Trimming left V 2 bases short and J 3 bases short, with 8 bases between. Germline CDR1 reads MNHEY; CDR2 reads SMNVEV (reference sequence).

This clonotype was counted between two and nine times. CDR3 sequence: CASGGGLPGNEQFF. The DNA of the CDR3 is TGTGCCAGCGGGGGGGGCCTCCCGGGCAATGAGCAGTTCTTC. The chain is built from TRBV7-9 and TRBJ2-1, with D possibly TRBD2 on 7 matching bases. Germline lookup yields CDR1 SEHNR and CDR2 FQNEAQ (reference sequence). V was pared by 8 bases and J by 6 bases, with 17 bases between. This CDR3 has 14 amino acids.

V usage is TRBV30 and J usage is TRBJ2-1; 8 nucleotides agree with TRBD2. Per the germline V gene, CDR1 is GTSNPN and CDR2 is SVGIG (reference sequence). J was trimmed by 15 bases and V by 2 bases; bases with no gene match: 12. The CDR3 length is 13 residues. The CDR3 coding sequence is TGTGCCTGGAGTACAACGGGGCCGGGGGGGACGTTCTTC. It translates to CAWSTTGPGGTFF.

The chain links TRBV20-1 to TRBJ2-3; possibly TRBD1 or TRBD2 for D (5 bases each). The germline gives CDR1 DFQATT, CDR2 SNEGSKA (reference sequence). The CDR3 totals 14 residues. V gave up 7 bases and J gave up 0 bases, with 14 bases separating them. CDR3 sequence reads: CSVAPTVSTDTQYF. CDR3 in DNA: TGCAGTGTAGCGCCGACAGTAAGCACAGATACGCAGTATTTT.